The 8 T cell receptor beta chains below were found in one sample sequenced in a study of blood T cell repertoires in COVID-19. Assay used: immunoSEQ multiplex PCR; TCRdb lists only in-frame clones, some missing. The table records under 300,000 clones, 79% of them present only once. The sequencing sample was made of peripheral blood. These receptor sequences come from a middle-aged woman with active or convalescent COVID-19.

The V gene is TRBV15, the J gene TRBJ2-7; maybe TRBD1 (5 bases). Germline V gene lookup returns CDR1 LNHNV and CDR2 YYDKDF (reference sequence). The CDR3 is made up of 13 amino acids. The V end lost 5 bases, the J end lost 2 bases, and 10 bases lay between the germline ends. The chain's CDR3 is CATSPQGAYEQYF. The CDR3 DNA follows: TGTGCCACCAGCCCCCAAGGGGCCTACGAGCAGTACTTC. The full variable domain, in which reference TRBV15 and TRBJ2-7 provide the parts outside the CDR3, is DAMVIQNPRYQVTQFGKPVTLSCSQTLNHNVMYWYQQKSSQAPKLLFHYYDKDFNNEADTPDNFQSRRPNTSFCFLDIRSPGLGDTAMYLCATSPQGAYEQYFGPGTRLTVT.

The chain is built from TRBV6-5 and TRBJ2-7; 8 nucleotides agree with TRBD1. Germline values: CDR1 MNHEY, CDR2 SVGAGI. The CDR3 is made up of 15 amino acids. The J segment lost 7 bases and the V segment lost 5 bases, leaving 13 bases of the junction unmatched. The CDR3 DNA is TGTGCCAGCAGTCCTCGGACAGGGTCACAGGGGGAGCAGTACTTC. Translated, it gives CASSPRTGSQGEQYF.

This CDR3 is CASSLRLAGETQYF. CDR3 in DNA: TGTGCCAGCAGCTTGCGGCTAGCGGGGGAGACCCAGTACTTC. The genes are TRBV11-2 and TRBJ2-5; 9 bases fit TRBD2. The V segment lost 3 bases and the J segment 5 bases; nucleotides outside the gene matches: 4. Germline lookup yields CDR1 SGHAT and CDR2 FQNNGV. There are 14 residues in the CDR3.

The chain is built from TRBV2 and TRBJ2-5; no firm D call. Trimming pared 5 bases from V and 1 base from J, leaving 2 bases between. The CDR3 has 11 residues. CDR1 is SNHLY, CDR2 FYNNEI, per germline. The CDR3 coding sequence is TGTGCCAGCAGTCTCCAAGAGACCCAGTACTTC. Translation gives CASSLQETQYF.

This clone came up once. The V gene is TRBV9, the J gene TRBJ2-5; the match to TRBD2 covers 9 bases. The germline V gene has CDR1 SGDLS and CDR2 YYNGEE. This CDR3 region has 16 residues. With V trimmed by 3 bases and J by 4 bases, 10 bases remained unmatched. The CDR3 sequence is CASSATSGLNGETQYF. The CDR3 DNA is TGTGCCAGCAGCGCGACTAGCGGATTAAACGGAGAGACCCAGTACTTC.

The sample holds a few counts of this clone. The genes are TRBV3-1 (or the pseudogene TRBV3-2) and TRBJ2-2; TRBD2 aligns across 9 bases. Germline CDR1 is LGHDT and CDR2 is YNNKEL (reference sequence). Trimming removed 5 bases from V and 1 base from J; junction bases left unmatched: 8. The CDR3 is 17 residues long. The CDR3, as DNA: TGTGCCAGCAGCGCCAGGCGGGAGGGGTGGAACACCGGGGAGCTGTTTTTT. Translating gives CASSARREGWNTGELFF.

The genes are TRBV6-5 and TRBJ2-7; 7 bases are a match to TRBD1. V was pared by 5 bases and J by 0 bases, with 4 bases of the junction left unmatched. Germline lookup yields CDR1 MNHEY and CDR2 SVGAGI. The CDR3 loop spans 14 amino acids. The CDR3 reads CASSRDSYSYEQYV. CDR3 nucleotides: TGTGCCAGCAGTCGGGACAGTTACTCCTACGAGCAGTACGTC.

This chain links TRBV28 with TRBJ1-5, with D possibly matching TRBD1 (5 bases). Germline CDR1 and CDR2: MDHEN and SYDVKM. V was cut by 3 bases and J by 10 bases, with 16 bases left in between. The CDR3 spans 14 residues. This CDR3 reads CASSLKWGVGPQHF. DNA for the CDR3: TGTGCCAGCAGTTTGAAGTGGGGGGTGGGACCCCAGCATTTT.